Each of the 19 T cell receptor beta chains below was sequenced from the same sample in a study of cytomegalovirus exposure and HLA in healthy donors. The method was immunoSEQ multiplex PCR; TCRdb's version includes in-frame clones alone and lacks a portion of them. The repertoire holds fewer than 120,000 clones, with approximately 87% as singletons. The sequenced sample was PBMCs. Receptors originate from a woman aged 30 to 39 in good health and CMV-seropositive.

CDR3 DNA: TGTGCCAGCAGCTTGGCCGGACGCCTTCAGGGGCAGTTCTTC. Encoded protein: CASSLAGRLQGQFF. This chain links TRBV5-6 with TRBJ2-1; a weak D match, TRBD1 (5 bases). V lost 0 bases, J lost 12 bases, and 16 bases lay in between. Germline assignment: CDR1 SGHDT and CDR2 YYEEEE. The length of the CDR3 is 14 residues.

The chain recombines TRBV19 with TRBJ2-7; tentative D call: TRBD2 (6 bases). V was pared by 5 bases and J by 4 bases, with 12 bases between. In germline, CDR1 is LNHDA, CDR2 SQIVND (reference sequence). CDR3 length equals 13 residues. Here the CDR3 reads CASSLGLRYEQYF. CDR3 DNA sequence: TGTGCCAGTAGTTTGGGACTGAGGTACGAGCAGTACTTC.

The J gene is TRBJ2-2, the V gene TRBV6-6, with 9 bases identical to TRBD1. Germline V gene data show CDR1 as MNHNY and CDR2 as SVGAGI (reference sequence). The CDR3 is made up of 16 amino acids. The ends lost 0 bases at V and 8 bases at J; junction bases unmatched: 7. CDR3 DNA: TGTGCCAGCAGTTACTCACAGGGGGCCCGGGGTGGGGAGCTGTTTTTT. This encodes CASSYSQGARGGELFF.

The genes are TRBV6-1 and TRBJ2-1, with TRBD1 identical over 7 bases. The CDR3 runs 14 residues. V gave up 6 bases and J gave up 4 bases; unmatched junction bases: 6. Germline V gene data show CDR1 as MNHNS and CDR2 as SASEGT. CDR3 residues: CASRARDRYNEQFF. DNA for the CDR3: TGTGCCAGCAGAGCCCGGGACAGATACAATGAGCAGTTCTTC.

In its sample, this clone was seen a few times. The gene calls are TRBV5-6 and TRBJ1-1, with 7 nucleotides matching TRBD1. Per the germline V gene, CDR1 is SGHDT and CDR2 is YYEEEE. The CDR3 is made up of 14 amino acids. The V segment lost 4 bases and the J segment 2 bases; nucleotides outside the gene matches: 5. This CDR3 reads CASSRGTANTEAFF. In DNA form, the CDR3 reads TGTGCCAGCAGCCGTGGGACAGCCAACACTGAAGCTTTCTTT.

In its sample, this clone was seen a few times. CDR3 sequence reads: CASTITGQVTDTQYF. For the CDR3, the DNA is TGCGCCAGCACTATCACGGGACAGGTCACAGATACGCAGTATTTT. The V and J genes are TRBV5-1 and TRBJ2-3; TRBD1 aligns across 8 bases. This CDR3 is 15 amino acids long. Germline CDR1 SGHRS, CDR2 YFSETQ. J was trimmed by 2 bases and V by 6 bases; bases with no gene match: 8. The full variable domain, its missing parts supplied by reference TRBV5-1 and TRBJ2-3, is KAGVTQTPRYLIKTRGQQVTLSCSPISGHRSVSWYQQTPGQGLQFLFEYFSETQRNKGNFPGRFSGRQFSNSRSEMNVSTLELGDSALYLCASTITGQVTDTQYFGPGTRLTVL.

This chain links TRBV18 with TRBJ2-2; possible D gene TRBD1, 5 bases. Germline loops: CDR1 KGHSH, CDR2 LQKENI. The ends were cut back, 2 bases at V and 5 bases at J, with 12 bases in the middle. The CDR3 contains 15 residues. CDR3 nucleotides: TGTGCCAGCTCACCAGGCCAGGGCGGAACCGGGGAGCTGTTTTTT. Encoded protein: CASSPGQGGTGELFF.

The rearrangement uses TRBV19 and TRBJ1-5; 10 nucleotides line up with TRBD1. Trimming removed 7 bases from V and 3 bases from J; junction bases left unmatched: 12. Germline lookup yields CDR1 LNHDA and CDR2 SQIVND (reference sequence). The CDR3 totals 17 residues. In nucleotides, the CDR3 is TGTGCCAGTAACCAAATCCTCGGGACAGGGGTCAATCAGCCCCAGCATTTT. This sequence encodes CASNQILGTGVNQPQHF.

This clone is labeled as medium-sized (0.01 to 0.1%). The chain links TRBV4-2 to TRBJ1-1, with 8 bases fitting TRBD1. CDR1 is LGHNA and CDR2 is YNFKEQ in the germline V gene. This CDR3 contains 15 residues. The V segment lost 0 bases and the J segment 1 base; nucleotides outside the gene matches: 1. The CDR3 bases are TGTGCCAGCAGCCAAGATGGGACAGGGAACACTGAAGCTTTCTTT. Amino acids: CASSQDGTGNTEAFF.

V gene TRBV2 combines with J gene TRBJ2-7; the D is unclear. The CDR3 spans 13 residues. Germline CDR1 is SNHLY and CDR2 is FYNNEI. V gave up 6 bases and J gave up 3 bases, with 12 bases separating them. CDR3 sequence reads: CASSRPQIYEQYF. DNA of the CDR3: TGTGCCAGCAGCAGGCCGCAGATCTACGAGCAGTACTTC. The full variable domain, completed using reference TRBV2 and TRBJ2-7, is EPEVTQTPSHQVTQMGQEVILRCVPISNHLYFYWYRQILGQKVEFLVSFYNNEISEKSEIFDDQFSVERPDGSNFTLKIRSTKLEDSAMYFCASSRPQIYEQYFGPGTRLTVT.

The chain employs TRBV29-1 and TRBJ2-7, with TRBD1 identical over 7 bases. The trim removed 4 bases at V and 1 base at J, leaving 7 bases unmatched. The CDR3 is made up of 14 amino acids. Germline assignment: CDR1 SQVTM and CDR2 ANQGSEA. This CDR3 is CSVGTGAASYEQYF. The CDR3, as DNA: TGCAGCGTTGGAACAGGGGCGGCGTCCTACGAGCAGTACTTC.

In its sample, this clone was seen a few times. The CDR3 nucleotides are TGTGCCAGCAGTGAAGCTCGGGTGGAGACCCAGTACTTC. This sequence encodes CASSEARVETQYF. The J gene is TRBJ2-5, the V gene TRBV2; D is unclear. This CDR3 region has 13 residues. Per the germline V gene, CDR1 is SNHLY and CDR2 is FYNNEI. V lost 0 bases to trimming and J lost 5 bases, with 7 bases between them.

The CDR3 loop reads CAISDRISDYGYTF. The CDR3 nucleotides are TGTGCCATCAGTGACAGGATCTCCGACTATGGCTACACCTTC. The genes are TRBV10-3 and TRBJ1-2; D gene ambiguous. Germline CDR1 ENHRY, CDR2 SYGVKD. CDR3 length: 14 residues. V shed 3 bases and J shed 3 bases, with 11 bases lying between them.

The chain joins TRBV7-8 to TRBJ1-1; weak D call: TRBD1 (5 bases). The V gene lost 2 bases and the J gene lost 7 bases, with 11 bases spanning the gap. The CDR3 sequence is 13 residues long. The germline V gene has CDR1 SGHVS and CDR2 FQNEAQ. CDR3 DNA sequence: TGTGCCAGCAGCTTACGGGGGGGGATTGAAGCTTTCTTT. Translating it yields CASSLRGGIEAFF.

V gene TRBV19 combines with J gene TRBJ1-2; 8 bases map to TRBD1. CDR3 length: 13 residues. The germline V gene has CDR1 LNHDA and CDR2 SQIVND (reference sequence). V dropped 3 bases and J dropped 3; count of bases not matched to a gene: 0. The DNA of the CDR3 is TGTGCCAGTAGTATCAGGGGGCACTATGGCTACACCTTC. Its translation: CASSIRGHYGYTF.

This clone came up a few times. V is TRBV9 and J is TRBJ1-1, with D unclear. Germline V gives CDR1 SGDLS, CDR2 YYNGEE. Trimming cost V 0 bases and J 4 bases, with 16 bases left between them. The CDR3 is 16 amino acids. In DNA form, the CDR3 reads TGTGCCAGCAGCGTAGGGGCAGCATCACATCCCACTGAAGCTTTCTTT. The encoded protein is CASSVGAASHPTEAFF.

The V call is TRBV4-1, the J call TRBJ1-4; 9 bases fit TRBD1. The CDR3 is made up of 16 amino acids. J was trimmed by 1 base and V by 3 bases; bases with no gene match: 3. Per the germline V gene, CDR1 is MGHRA and CDR2 is YSYEKL. The CDR3: CASSQGQGGTNEKLFF. The CDR3 nucleotides read TGCGCCAGCAGCCAGGGACAGGGAGGAACTAATGAAAAACTGTTTTTT.

This clone has only a few counts. This chain connects TRBV5-1 to TRBJ2-3, with 10 nucleotides matching TRBD2. CDR3 size: 15 residues. V shed 0 bases, J shed 4 bases, and the junction held 2 bases outside the gene matches. Germline values: CDR1 SGHRS, CDR2 YFSETQ. The CDR3 is CASSLASGGADTQYF. CDR3 nucleotides: TGCGCCAGCAGCTTGGCTAGCGGGGGAGCAGATACGCAGTATTTT.

V and J are TRBV5-5 and TRBJ1-2; 7 bases align to TRBD1. The CDR3 covers 13 residues. V dropped 4 bases and J dropped 3; count of bases not matched to a gene: 3. CDR1 is SGHKS, CDR2 YYEKEE, per germline (reference sequence). The CDR3 here is CASSTGDDYGYTF. CDR3 nucleotides: TGTGCCAGCAGCACAGGGGACGACTATGGCTACACCTTC.